This T cell receptor (beta chain) is from a study of T-cell memory formation after mild COVID-19. Study-level information: TCR clusters were mostly confined to one donor each.

This clonotype appeared a few times. Its antigen is undetermined. One end of the junction does not line up with germline, which may come from a read error. CDR1 is SSHAT, CDR2 FNYEAQ, per germline (reference sequence). The CDR3 runs 15 residues. One entry per CDR3 protein, called by TCRdb with MiXCR from the 5' RACE reads. The sample contains 550,000 to 600,000 distinct CDR3 sequences, about 22% of which appear only once. Study results and caveats: CD4+ clones that contracted lay mainly in CM and EM; CD8+ ones lay in EMRA. Memory cells collected pre-infection included some clones that later responded, suggesting cross-reactive memory joined.

The sequence was obtained from an adult woman who had mild COVID-19 (a few samples of this study predate the infection). Cell type and time point are not known. V gene TRBV7-7 combines with J gene TRBJ2-5; TRBD1 agrees at 8 bases. The sample comprised PBMCs or a T cell subset sorted from them (not recorded which). CDR3 loop: CASSLETGVGETQYF. The CDR3 DNA sequence: TGTGCTAGCAGCTTAGAGACAGGGGTTGGAGAGACCCAGTACTTC.